This T cell receptor beta chain emerged from a study of blood T cell repertoires in COVID-19. Study summary: The origin of the acute and convalescent COVID-19 samples was the United States, Italy and Spain. Sample material is recorded as cDNA or gDNA derived from T cells, B-cell-depleted T cells, or PBMCs.

In the original analysis: Amplification of reference gene primers was used by the study to estimate nucleated cell counts. The repertoire was sequenced with immunoSEQ multiplex PCR; TCRdb's copy has only in-frame clones and lacks some. V, J and clone size are those of that table, while D and trimming were read from the DNA. This table has fewer than 200,000 clones, 89% appearing once. The CDR3 consists of 15 residues. Unmatched junction bases numbered 5, after V lost 5 bases and J lost 5 bases. Germline CDR1 MNHEY, CDR2 SVGAGI. The V call is TRBV6-5, the J call TRBJ2-1; 11 bases fit TRBD2. The TCR comes from a young man who had recovered from COVID-19. Sequencing used peripheral blood. The CDR3 here is CASSSGTSGHNEQFF. CDR3 nucleotides: TGTGCCAGCAGTAGCGGGACTAGCGGTCACAATGAGCAGTTCTTC.